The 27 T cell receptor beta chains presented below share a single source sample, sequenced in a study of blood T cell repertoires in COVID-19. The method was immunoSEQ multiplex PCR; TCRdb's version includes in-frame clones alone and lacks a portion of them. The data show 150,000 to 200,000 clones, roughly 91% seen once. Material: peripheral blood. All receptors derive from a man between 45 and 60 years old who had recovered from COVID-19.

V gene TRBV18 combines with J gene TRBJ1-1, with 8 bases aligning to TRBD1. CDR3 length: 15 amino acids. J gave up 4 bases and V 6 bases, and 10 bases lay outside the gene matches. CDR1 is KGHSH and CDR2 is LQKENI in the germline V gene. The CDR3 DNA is TGTGCCAGCTCCCTAGGCGACAGGGGCGGCACTGAAGCTTTCTTT. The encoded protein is CASSLGDRGGTEAFF. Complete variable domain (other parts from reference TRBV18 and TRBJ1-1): NAGVMQNPRHLVRRRGQEARLRCSPMKGHSHVYWYRQLPEEGLKFMVYLQKENIIDESGMPKERFSAEFPKEGPSILRIQQVVRGDSAAYFCASSLGDRGGTEAFFGQGTRLTVV.

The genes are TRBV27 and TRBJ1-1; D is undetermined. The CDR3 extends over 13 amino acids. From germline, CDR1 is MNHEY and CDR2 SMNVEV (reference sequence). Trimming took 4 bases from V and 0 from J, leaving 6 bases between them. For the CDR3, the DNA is TGTGCCAGCAGTTCCTTAATGAACACTGAAGCTTTCTTT. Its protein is CASSSLMNTEAFF.

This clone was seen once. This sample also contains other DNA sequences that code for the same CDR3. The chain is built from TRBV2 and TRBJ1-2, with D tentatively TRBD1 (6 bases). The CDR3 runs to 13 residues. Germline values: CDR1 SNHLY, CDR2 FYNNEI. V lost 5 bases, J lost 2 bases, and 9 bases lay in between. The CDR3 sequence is CASSRQGNYGYTF. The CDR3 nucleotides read TGTGCCAGCAGTCGGCAGGGGAACTATGGCTACACCTTC. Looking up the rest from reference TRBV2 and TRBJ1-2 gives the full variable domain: EPEVTQTPSHQVTQMGQEVILRCVPISNHLYFYWYRQILGQKVEFLVSFYNNEISEKSEIFDDQFSVERPDGSNFTLKIRSTKLEDSAMYFCASSRQGNYGYTFGSGTRLTVV.

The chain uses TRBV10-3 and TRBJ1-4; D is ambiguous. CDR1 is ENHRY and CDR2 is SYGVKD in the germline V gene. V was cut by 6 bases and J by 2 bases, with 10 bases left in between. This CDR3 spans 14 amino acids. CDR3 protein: CAISHGGTNEKLFF. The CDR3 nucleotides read TGTGCCATCAGCCATGGAGGGACTAATGAAAAACTGTTTTTT.

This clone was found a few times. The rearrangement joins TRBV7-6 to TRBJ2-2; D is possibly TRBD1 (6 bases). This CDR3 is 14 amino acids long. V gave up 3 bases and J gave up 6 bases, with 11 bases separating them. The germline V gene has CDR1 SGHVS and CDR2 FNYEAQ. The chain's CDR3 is CASSLPGASGELFF. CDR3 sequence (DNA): TGTGCCAGCAGCTTGCCAGGGGCCTCCGGGGAGCTGTTTTTT. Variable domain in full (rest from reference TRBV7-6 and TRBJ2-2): GAGVSQSPRYKVTKRGQDVALRCDPISGHVSLYWYRQALGQGPEFLTYFNYEAQQDKSGLPNDRFSAERPEGSISTLTIQRTEQRDSAMYRCASSLPGASGELFFGEGSRLTVL.

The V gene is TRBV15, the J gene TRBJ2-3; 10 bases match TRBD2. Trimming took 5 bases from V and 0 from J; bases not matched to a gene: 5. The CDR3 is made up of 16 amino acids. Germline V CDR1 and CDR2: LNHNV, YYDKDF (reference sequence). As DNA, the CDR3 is TGTGCCACCAGCTTCAAGACTAGCGGGAGCACAGATACGCAGTATTTT. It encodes CATSFKTSGSTDTQYF.

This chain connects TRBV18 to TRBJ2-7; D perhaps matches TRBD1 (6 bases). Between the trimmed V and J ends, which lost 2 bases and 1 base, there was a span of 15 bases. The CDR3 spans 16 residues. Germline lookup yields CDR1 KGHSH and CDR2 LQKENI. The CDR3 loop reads CASSPVLLTGSYEQYF. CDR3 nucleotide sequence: TGTGCCAGCTCACCAGTTTTACTGACAGGATCCTACGAGCAGTACTTC.

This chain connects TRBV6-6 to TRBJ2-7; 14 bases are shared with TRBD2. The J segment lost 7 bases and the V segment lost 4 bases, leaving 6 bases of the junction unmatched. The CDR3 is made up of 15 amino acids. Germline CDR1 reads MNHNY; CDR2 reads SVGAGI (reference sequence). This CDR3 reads CASSSTSGGAGEQYF. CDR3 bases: TGTGCCAGCAGTTCGACTAGCGGGGGGGCGGGAGAGCAGTACTTC.

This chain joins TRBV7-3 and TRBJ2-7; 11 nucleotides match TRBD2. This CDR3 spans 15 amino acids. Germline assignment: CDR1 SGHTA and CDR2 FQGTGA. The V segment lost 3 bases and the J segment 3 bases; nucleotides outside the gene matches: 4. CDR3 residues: CASSFLAGGNYEQYF. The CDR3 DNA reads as TGTGCCAGCAGCTTCCTAGCGGGAGGTAACTACGAGCAGTACTTC.

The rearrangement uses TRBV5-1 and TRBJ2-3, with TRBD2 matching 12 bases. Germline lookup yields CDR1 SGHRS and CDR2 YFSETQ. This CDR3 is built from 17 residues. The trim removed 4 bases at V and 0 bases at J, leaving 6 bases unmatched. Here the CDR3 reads CASSPRTSGASTDTQYF. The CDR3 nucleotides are TGCGCCAGCAGCCCGAGGACTAGCGGGGCTAGCACAGATACGCAGTATTTT.

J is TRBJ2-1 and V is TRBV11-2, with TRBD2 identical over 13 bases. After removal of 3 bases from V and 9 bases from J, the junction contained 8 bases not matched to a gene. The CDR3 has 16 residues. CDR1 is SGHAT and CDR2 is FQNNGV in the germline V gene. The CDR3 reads CASSFPGLAGVVEQFF. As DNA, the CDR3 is TGTGCCAGCAGCTTCCCCGGACTAGCGGGAGTAGTTGAGCAGTTCTTC.

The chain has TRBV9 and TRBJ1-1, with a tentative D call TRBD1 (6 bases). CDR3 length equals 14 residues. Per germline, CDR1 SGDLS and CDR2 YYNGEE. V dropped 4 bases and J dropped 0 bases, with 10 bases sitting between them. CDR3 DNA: TGTGCCAGCAGCCCGAGGGGGTTGAACACTGAAGCTTTCTTT. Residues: CASSPRGLNTEAFF. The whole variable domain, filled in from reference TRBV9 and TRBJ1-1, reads DSGVTQTPKHLITATGQRVTLRCSPRSGDLSVYWYQQSLDQGLQFLIQYYNGEERAKGNILERFSAQQFPDLHSELNLSSLELGDSALYFCASSPRGLNTEAFFGQGTRLTVV.

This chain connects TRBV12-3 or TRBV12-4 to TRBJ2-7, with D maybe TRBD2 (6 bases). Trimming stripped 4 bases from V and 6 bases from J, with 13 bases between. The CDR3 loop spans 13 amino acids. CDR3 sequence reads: CASSSYQGGEQYF. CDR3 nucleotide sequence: TGTGCCAGCAGTTCGTATCAGGGAGGCGAGCAGTACTTC.

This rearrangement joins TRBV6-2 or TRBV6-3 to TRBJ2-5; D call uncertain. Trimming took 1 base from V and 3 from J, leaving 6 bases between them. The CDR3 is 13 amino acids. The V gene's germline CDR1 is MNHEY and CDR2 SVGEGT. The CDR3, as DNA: TGTGCCAGCAGTTACTTCTCCGAAGAGACCCAGTACTTC. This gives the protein CASSYFSEETQYF.

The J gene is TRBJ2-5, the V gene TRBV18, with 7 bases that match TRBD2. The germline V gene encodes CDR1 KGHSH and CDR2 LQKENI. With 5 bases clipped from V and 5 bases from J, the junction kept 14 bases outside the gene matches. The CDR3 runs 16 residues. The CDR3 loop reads CASSNPGLTGRETQYF. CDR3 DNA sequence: TGTGCCAGCTCAAATCCGGGACTAACTGGGCGGGAGACCCAGTACTTC.

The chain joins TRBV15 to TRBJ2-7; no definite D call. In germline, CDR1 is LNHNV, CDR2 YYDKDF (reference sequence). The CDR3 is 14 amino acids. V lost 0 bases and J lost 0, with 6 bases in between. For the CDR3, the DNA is TGTGCCACCAGCAGAGATCTGAGCTCCTACGAGCAGTACTTC. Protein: CATSRDLSSYEQYF. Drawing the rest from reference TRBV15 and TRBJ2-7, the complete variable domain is DAMVIQNPRYQVTQFGKPVTLSCSQTLNHNVMYWYQQKSSQAPKLLFHYYDKDFNNEADTPDNFQSRRPNTSFCFLDIRSPGLGDTAMYLCATSRDLSSYEQYFGPGTRLTVT.

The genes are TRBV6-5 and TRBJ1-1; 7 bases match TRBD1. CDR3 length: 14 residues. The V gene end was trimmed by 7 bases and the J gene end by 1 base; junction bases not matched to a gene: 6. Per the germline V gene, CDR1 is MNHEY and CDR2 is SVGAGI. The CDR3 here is CASIARTGNTEAFF. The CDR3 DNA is TGTGCCAGCATAGCCCGGACAGGGAACACTGAAGCTTTCTTT.

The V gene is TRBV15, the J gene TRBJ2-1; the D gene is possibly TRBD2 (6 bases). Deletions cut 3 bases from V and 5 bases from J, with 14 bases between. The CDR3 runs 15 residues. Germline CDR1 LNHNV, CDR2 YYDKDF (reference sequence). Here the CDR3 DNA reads TGTGCCACCAGCAGGCCGGGAGCGTCTGACAATGAGCAGTTCTTC. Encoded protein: CATSRPGASDNEQFF.

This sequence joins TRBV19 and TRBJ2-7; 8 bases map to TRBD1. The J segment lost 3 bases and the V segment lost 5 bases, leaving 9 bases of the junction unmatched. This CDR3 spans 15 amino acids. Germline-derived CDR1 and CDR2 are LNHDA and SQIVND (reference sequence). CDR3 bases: TGTGCCAGTAGTTACGGACAGGGTGTCGGCTACGAGCAGTACTTC. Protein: CASSYGQGVGYEQYF. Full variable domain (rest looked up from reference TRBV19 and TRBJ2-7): DGGITQSPKYLFRKEGQNVTLSCEQNLNHDAMYWYRQDPGQGLRLIYYSQIVNDFQKGDIAEGYSVSREKKESFPLTVTSAQKNPTAFYLCASSYGQGVGYEQYFGPGTRLTVT.

This chain's CDR3 is CASSSERYEQYF. DNA for the CDR3: TGTGCCAGCAGCTCGGAGAGATACGAGCAGTACTTC. This chain uses TRBV5-4 with TRBJ2-7; no definite D call. The CDR3 is 12 amino acids. V gave up 3 bases and J gave up 4 bases, with 8 bases separating them. Germline V CDR1 and CDR2: SGHNT, YYREEE (reference sequence). The full variable domain, its missing parts supplied by reference TRBV5-4 and TRBJ2-7, is ETGVTQSPTHLIKTRGQQVTLRCSSQSGHNTVSWYQQALGQGPQFIFQYYREEENGRGNFPPRFSGLQFPNYSSELNVNALELDDSALYLCASSSERYEQYFGPGTRLTVT.

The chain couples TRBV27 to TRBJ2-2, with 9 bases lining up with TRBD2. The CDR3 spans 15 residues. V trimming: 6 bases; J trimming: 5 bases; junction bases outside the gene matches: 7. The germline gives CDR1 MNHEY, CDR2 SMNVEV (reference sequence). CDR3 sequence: CASSFSGGVTGELFF. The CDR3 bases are TGTGCCAGCAGCTTTAGCGGGGGAGTAACCGGGGAGCTGTTTTTT.

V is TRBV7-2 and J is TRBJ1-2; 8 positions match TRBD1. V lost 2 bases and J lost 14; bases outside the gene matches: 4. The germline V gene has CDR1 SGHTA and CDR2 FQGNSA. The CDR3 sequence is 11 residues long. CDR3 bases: TGTGCCAGCAGCTTACAGGGGGCGCGAACCTTC. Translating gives CASSLQGARTF.

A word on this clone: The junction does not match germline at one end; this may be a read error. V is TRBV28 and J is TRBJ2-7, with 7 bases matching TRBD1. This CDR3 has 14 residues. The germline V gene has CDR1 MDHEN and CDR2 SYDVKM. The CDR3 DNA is TGTGCCAGCAGTCCAGGTACAGGGGTTGGGAACCATCTCTTC. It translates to CASSPGTGVGNHLF.

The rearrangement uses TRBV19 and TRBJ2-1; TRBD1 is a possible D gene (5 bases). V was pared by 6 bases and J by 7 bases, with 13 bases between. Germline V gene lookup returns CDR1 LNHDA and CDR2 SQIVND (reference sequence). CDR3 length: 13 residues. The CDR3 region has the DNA TGTGCCAGTAGGAAGACAGCGACTAATGAGCAGTTCTTC. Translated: CASRKTATNEQFF.

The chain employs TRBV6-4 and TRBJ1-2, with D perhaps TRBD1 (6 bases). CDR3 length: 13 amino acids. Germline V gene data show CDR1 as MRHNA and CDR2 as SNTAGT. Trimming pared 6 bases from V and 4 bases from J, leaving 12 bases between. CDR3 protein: CASRPTGSYGYTF. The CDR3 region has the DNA TGTGCCAGCAGGCCGACAGGCTCCTATGGCTACACCTTC.

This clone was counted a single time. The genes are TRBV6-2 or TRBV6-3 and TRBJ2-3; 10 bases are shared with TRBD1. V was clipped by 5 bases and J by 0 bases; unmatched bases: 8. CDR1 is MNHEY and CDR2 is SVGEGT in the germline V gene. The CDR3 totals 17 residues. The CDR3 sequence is CASSKARQGASTDTQYF. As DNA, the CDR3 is TGTGCCAGCAGTAAAGCCCGACAGGGGGCTAGCACAGATACGCAGTATTTT.

DNA for the CDR3: TGTGCCAGCAGCTTATCCGGGGCGGGGGGCCAAGAGACCCAGTACTTC. Translated: CASSLSGAGGQETQYF. The chain recombines TRBV7-2 with TRBJ2-5, with TRBD2 matching over 8 bases. The CDR3 runs 16 residues. The junction had 6 bases not matched to a gene; V was cut back by 2 bases and J by 1 base. Germline CDR1 is SGHTA and CDR2 is FQGNSA.